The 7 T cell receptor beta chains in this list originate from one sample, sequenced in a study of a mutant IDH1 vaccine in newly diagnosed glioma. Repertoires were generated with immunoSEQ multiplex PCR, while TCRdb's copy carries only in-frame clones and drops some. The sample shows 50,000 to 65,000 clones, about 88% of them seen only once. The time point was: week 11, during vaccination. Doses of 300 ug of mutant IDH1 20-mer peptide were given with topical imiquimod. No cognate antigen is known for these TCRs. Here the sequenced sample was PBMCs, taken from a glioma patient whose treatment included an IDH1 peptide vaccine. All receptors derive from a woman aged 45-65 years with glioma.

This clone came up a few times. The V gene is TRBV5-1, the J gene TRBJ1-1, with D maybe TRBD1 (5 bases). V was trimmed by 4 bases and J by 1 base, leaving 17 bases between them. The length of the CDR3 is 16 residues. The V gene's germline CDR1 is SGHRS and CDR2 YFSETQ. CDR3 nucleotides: TGCGCCAGCAGCCCGCAGACCGGTGGGGGGAACACTGAAGCTTTCTTT. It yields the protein CASSPQTGGGNTEAFF.

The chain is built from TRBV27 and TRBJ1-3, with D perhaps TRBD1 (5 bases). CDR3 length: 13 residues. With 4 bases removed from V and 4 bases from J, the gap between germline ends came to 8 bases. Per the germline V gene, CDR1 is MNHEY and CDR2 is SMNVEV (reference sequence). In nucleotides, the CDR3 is TGTGCCAGCAGTTCGCAGGGCGGAAACACCATATATTTT. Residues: CASSSQGGNTIYF.

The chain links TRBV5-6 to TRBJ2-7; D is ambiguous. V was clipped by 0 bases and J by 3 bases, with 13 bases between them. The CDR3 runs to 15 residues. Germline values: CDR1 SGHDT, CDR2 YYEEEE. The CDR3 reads CASSLDLATYYEQYF. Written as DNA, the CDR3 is TGTGCCAGCAGCTTGGATTTGGCGACATACTACGAGCAGTACTTC.

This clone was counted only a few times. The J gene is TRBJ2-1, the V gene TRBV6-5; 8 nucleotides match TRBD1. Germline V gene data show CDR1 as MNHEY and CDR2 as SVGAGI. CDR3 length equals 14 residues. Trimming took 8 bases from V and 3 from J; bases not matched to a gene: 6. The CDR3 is CASGPGTGYNEQFF. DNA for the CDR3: TGTGCCAGCGGCCCTGGGACAGGCTACAATGAGCAGTTCTTC.

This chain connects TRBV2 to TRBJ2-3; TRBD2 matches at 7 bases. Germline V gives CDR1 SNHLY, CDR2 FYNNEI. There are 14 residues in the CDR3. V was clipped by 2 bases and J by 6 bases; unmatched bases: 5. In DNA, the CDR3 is TGTGCCAGCAGTGAAAGCGGGGAGTGGGATACGCAGTATTTT. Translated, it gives CASSESGEWDTQYF. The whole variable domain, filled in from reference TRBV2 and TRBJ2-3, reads EPEVTQTPSHQVTQMGQEVILRCVPISNHLYFYWYRQILGQKVEFLVSFYNNEISEKSEIFDDQFSVERPDGSNFTLKIRSTKLEDSAMYFCASSESGEWDTQYFGPGTRLTVL.

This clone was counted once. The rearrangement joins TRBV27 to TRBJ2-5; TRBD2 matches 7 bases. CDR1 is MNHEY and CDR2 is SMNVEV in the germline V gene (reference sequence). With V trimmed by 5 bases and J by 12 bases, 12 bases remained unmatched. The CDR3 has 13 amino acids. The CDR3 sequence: CASSRTRREPKYF. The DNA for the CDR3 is TGTGCCAGCAGTAGGACTAGACGGGAGCCAAAGTACTTC.

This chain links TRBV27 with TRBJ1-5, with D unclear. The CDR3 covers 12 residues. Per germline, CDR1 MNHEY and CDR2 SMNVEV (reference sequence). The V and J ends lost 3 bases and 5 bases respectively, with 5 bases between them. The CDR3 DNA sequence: TGTGCCAGCAGTTTTATGGATCAGCCCCAGCATTTT. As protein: CASSFMDQPQHF.